These T cell receptor beta chains were read from a single sample in a study of blood T cells in healthy people across ages. Via MiXCR, TCRdb re-called the 5' RACE reads, giving one row per CDR3 protein. This sample carries about 1.5 million distinct CDR3 sequences, roughly two fifths of them seen once, and the ten largest clones take 4%. Material: blood. All receptors come from a woman between 18 and 29 years old in good health. Both conserved end residues are part of each CDR3. The D gene is left open where the match is weak. The size field is filled for only some rows; it gives once, few, many or a size class.

j_call: TRBJ2-4
v_call: TRBV3-1
clone_size: few
d_call: -
cdr3_aa: CASSPTREDKNIQYF
cdr3_nt: TGTGCCAGCAGCCCCACGAGGGAGGACAAAAACATTCAGTACTTC

j_call: TRBJ2-3
v_call: TRBV11-2
clone_size: -
d_call: TRBD1
cdr3_aa: CASSLGDRGYF
cdr3_nt: TGTGCCAGCAGCTTAGGGGACAGGGGGTATTTT

j_call: TRBJ2-3
v_call: TRBV6-4
clone_size: -
d_call: TRBD1
cdr3_aa: CASSPTGLEADTQYF
cdr3_nt: TGTGCCAGCAGCCCGACAGGGCTAGAGGCAGATACGCAGTATTTT

j_call: TRBJ1-2
v_call: TRBV4-1
clone_size: -
d_call: -
cdr3_aa: CANSQGLALDGYTF
cdr3_nt: TGCGCCAACAGCCAAGGTTTGGCCCTTGATGGCTACACCTTC

j_call: TRBJ2-5
v_call: TRBV3-1
clone_size: many
d_call: -
cdr3_aa: CASSQRETQYF
cdr3_nt: TGTGCCAGCAGCCAACGTGAGACCCAGTACTTC

j_call: TRBJ2-2
v_call: TRBV7-7
clone_size: -
d_call: -
cdr3_aa: CASSLTLLTGELFF
cdr3_nt: TGTGCTAGCAGCTTGACACTCCTCACCGGGGAGCTGTTTTTT

j_call: TRBJ1-1
v_call: TRBV15
clone_size: few
d_call: -
cdr3_aa: CATSDTGHGNTEAFF
cdr3_nt: TGTGCCACCAGCGATACAGGGCACGGGAACACTGAAGCTTTCTTT

j_call: TRBJ2-5
v_call: TRBV2
clone_size: -
d_call: -
cdr3_aa: CASKAGPQETQYF
cdr3_nt: TGTGCCAGCAAGGCGGGGCCCCAAGAGACCCAGTACTTC

j_call: TRBJ2-1
v_call: TRBV20-1
clone_size: -
d_call: -
cdr3_aa: CSAIRGEAGEQFF
cdr3_nt: TGCAGTGCAATTCGAGGGGAGGCGGGTGAGCAGTTCTTC

j_call: TRBJ1-2
v_call: TRBV10-2
clone_size: -
d_call: -
cdr3_aa: CASSEADRAYSRYGYTF
cdr3_nt: TGCGCCAGCAGTGAAGCGGACCGCGCCTATAGTCGCTATGGCTACACCTTC

j_call: TRBJ2-3
v_call: TRBV20-1
clone_size: -
d_call: -
cdr3_aa: CSARDFAKTSTDTQYF
cdr3_nt: TGCAGTGCTAGAGATTTCGCAAAAACTAGCACAGATACGCAGTATTTT

j_call: TRBJ2-7
v_call: TRBV29-1
clone_size: -
d_call: TRBD2
cdr3_aa: CSVGGLASYEQYF
cdr3_nt: TGCAGCGTTGGGGGACTAGCTTCCTACGAGCAGTACTTC

j_call: TRBJ1-2
v_call: TRBV7-3
clone_size: -
d_call: -
cdr3_aa: CASSVAGAEGYTF
cdr3_nt: TGTGCCAGCAGCGTTGCAGGGGCTGAGGGCTACACCTTC

j_call: TRBJ2-3
v_call: TRBV7-2
clone_size: many
d_call: TRBD2
cdr3_aa: CASSYSRGLAGGRRDTQYF
cdr3_nt: TGTGCCAGCAGCTATTCGCGGGGACTAGCGGGAGGGCGGAGAGATACGCAGTATTTT

j_call: TRBJ2-5
v_call: TRBV25-1
clone_size: -
d_call: -
cdr3_aa: CASSALTNRETQYF
cdr3_nt: TGTGCCAGCAGTGCTCTGACTAATCGAGAGACCCAGTACTTC

j_call: TRBJ2-4
v_call: TRBV12-5
clone_size: few
d_call: -
cdr3_aa: CASGLSSSGKEAKNIQYF
cdr3_nt: TGTGCTAGTGGTTTGTCGTCCTCCGGGAAGGAAGCCAAAAACATTCAGTACTTC

j_call: TRBJ2-4
v_call: TRBV7-2
clone_size: few
d_call: -
cdr3_aa: CASSLELTSRGIQYF
cdr3_nt: TGTGCCAGCAGCTTAGAACTCACCTCTCGGGGCATTCAGTACTTC

j_call: TRBJ2-2
v_call: TRBV9
clone_size: -
d_call: TRBD2
cdr3_aa: CASSPTTGTSWNTGELFF
cdr3_nt: TGTGCCAGCAGCCCTACGACCGGGACTAGCTGGAACACCGGGGAGCTGTTTTTT

j_call: TRBJ2-3
v_call: TRBV9
clone_size: -
d_call: -
cdr3_aa: CASSVEGGSWDTQYF
cdr3_nt: TGTGCCAGCAGCGTAGAGGGGGGGTCGTGGGATACGCAGTATTTT

j_call: TRBJ2-3
v_call: TRBV10-3
clone_size: -
d_call: TRBD1
cdr3_aa: CAISGGDRGTDTQYF
cdr3_nt: TGTGCCATCAGTGGGGGGGACAGGGGTACAGATACGCAGTATTTT

j_call: TRBJ2-3
v_call: TRBV20-1
clone_size: -
d_call: TRBD2
cdr3_aa: CSAPLRTSGRITDTQYF
cdr3_nt: TGCAGTGCTCCTCTCCGAACTAGCGGGAGAATCACAGATACGCAGTATTTT

j_call: TRBJ2-4
v_call: TRBV7-9
clone_size: -
d_call: -
cdr3_aa: CVSSPAGTRYEKYF
cdr3_nt: TGTGTCAGCAGCCCTGCTGGGACCCGCTACGAGAAGTACTTC